The rows below give T cell receptor beta chains drawn from one sample of a study of pediatric ulcerative colitis. Profiling relied on immunoSEQ multiplex PCR, and the TCRdb table lists in-frame clones only, not all of them. The table shows roughly 30,000 clones, with roughly four fifths occurring only once. Sequenced: blood. The source of these receptors is a boy aged 5-17 years with severe ulcerative colitis. Each CDR3 is given with its conserved first and last residue. A D gene is named only where the DNA matches it firmly. Not every row has a clone size; where given, it reads once, few, many or a size class.

d_call cdr3_length j_call clone_size v_call cdr3_aa cdr3_nt
TRBD2 14 TRBJ2-3 NA TRBV5-4 CASSLDGGTDTQYF TGTGCCAGCAGCTTGGACGGGGGGACAGATACGCAGTATTTT
TRBD1 13 TRBJ1-1 NA TRBV4-2 CASSQQGDTEAFF TGTGCCAGCAGCCAACAGGGGGACACTGAAGCTTTCTTT
NA 15 TRBJ1-2 NA TRBV7-9 CASSLAGPKDYGYTF TGTGCCAGCAGCTTGGCGGGACCCAAGGACTATGGCTACACCTTC
NA 16 TRBJ1-1 NA TRBV5-5 CASGQTLTQMNTEAFF TGTGCCAGCGGTCAGACTTTGACACAGATGAACACTGAAGCTTTCTTT
NA 13 TRBJ1-1 NA TRBV4-1 CASSHRGNTEAFF TGCGCCAGCAGTCACAGAGGGAACACTGAAGCTTTCTTT
NA 16 TRBJ1-2 once TRBV7-2 CASSLALSRQEYGYTF TGTGCCAGCAGCTTAGCGCTGAGTCGGCAGGAGTATGGCTACACCTTC
NA 16 TRBJ1-6 NA TRBV4-1 CASSQSLGSYNSPLHF TGCGCCAGCAGCCAATCTTTGGGCTCCTATAATTCACCCCTCCACTTT
NA 15 TRBJ2-2 NA TRBV4-1 CASSPVWGSAGELFF TGCGCCAGCAGCCCCGTATGGGGCTCGGCCGGGGAGCTGTTTTTT
NA 13 TRBJ2-3 NA TRBV19 CASSMQGPDTQYF TGTGCCAGTAGTATGCAGGGCCCAGATACGCAGTATTTT
TRBD1 14 TRBJ1-5 NA TRBV6-1 CASSWTGGNQPQHF TGTGCCAGCAGTTGGACAGGAGGCAATCAGCCCCAGCATTTT
TRBD1 15 TRBJ2-7 once TRBV9 CASSRGTGTGVEQYF TGTGCCAGCAGCCGCGGGACCGGGACAGGGGTCGAGCAGTACTTC
NA 12 TRBJ1-5 once TRBV6-5 CASSYSDGPQHF TGTGCCAGCAGTTACTCCGACGGGCCCCAGCATTTT
TRBD1 15 TRBJ1-3 NA TRBV5-5 CASSMDRAGGNTIYF TGTGCCAGCAGCATGGACAGGGCTGGTGGAAACACCATATATTTT
TRBD2 11 TRBJ2-1 NA TRBV20-1 CSAHTSDEQFF TGCAGTGCCCACACTAGCGATGAGCAGTTCTTC
TRBD1 17 TRBJ1-1 NA TRBV27 CASSSAGTGYGGTEAFF TGTGCCAGCAGTTCAGCCGGGACAGGGTATGGGGGCACTGAAGCTTTCTTT
NA 12 TRBJ2-1 NA TRBV9 CASSVQNNEQFF TGTGCCAGCAGCGTACAGAACAATGAGCAGTTCTTC
NA 10 TRBJ2-3 NA TRBV11-3 CASREDTQYF TGTGCCAGCAGAGAAGATACGCAGTATTTT
TRBD2 15 TRBJ2-1 once TRBV9 CASSPTSVGIDEQFF TGTGCCAGCAGCCCCACTAGCGTAGGTATCGATGAGCAGTTCTTC
NA 10 TRBJ1-1 NA TRBV20-1 CSASRTEAFF TGCAGTGCTAGTAGAACTGAAGCTTTCTTT
TRBD1 13 TRBJ1-5 few TRBV2 CASSGQGVQPQHF TGTGCCAGCAGCGGACAGGGCGTCCAGCCCCAGCATTTT
TRBD2 16 TRBJ2-5 NA TRBV7-9 CASSSLSGGAGETQYF TGTGCCAGCAGCTCCCTTAGCGGGGGGGCCGGGGAGACCCAGTACTTC
NA 14 TRBJ2-7 once TRBV10-2 CASRAAGKSLEQYF TGCGCCAGCAGGGCGGCAGGGAAGAGCCTCGAGCAGTACTTC
TRBD1 16 TRBJ1-1 once TRBV6-9 CASQTDRGRGSFEAFF TGTGCCTCCCAAACCGACAGGGGGCGGGGGTCCTTTGAAGCTTTCTTT
TRBD1 15 TRBJ1-5 NA TRBV2 CASNPRDSYNQPQHF TGTGCCAGCAATCCCCGGGACAGTTACAATCAGCCCCAGCATTTT
TRBD2 18 TRBJ2-2 NA TRBV19 CASSMRLAGGRDTGELFF TGTGCCAGTAGTATGCGACTAGCGGGGGGGAGGGACACCGGGGAGCTGTTTTTT
NA 14 TRBJ1-1 few TRBV27 CASSAKPKNTEAFF TGTGCCAGCAGTGCTAAACCAAAGAACACTGAAGCTTTCTTT
NA 13 TRBJ1-4 NA TRBV29-1 CSFTAGGRKKLFF TGCAGCTTTACAGCGGGCGGGAGGAAAAAACTGTTTTTT
NA 12 TRBJ2-5 NA TRBV7-2 CASSFIQETQYF TGTGCCAGCAGCTTTATTCAAGAGACCCAGTACTTC
NA 15 TRBJ1-1 few TRBV7-9 CASSLGNSKNTEAFF TGTGCCAGCAGCTTAGGCAACAGCAAGAACACTGAAGCTTTCTTT
TRBD2 15 TRBJ2-1 NA TRBV10-3 CATNGLAGDYNEQFF TGTGCCACCAATGGACTAGCGGGAGACTACAATGAGCAGTTCTTC
TRBD2 15 TRBJ2-1 NA TRBV6-1 CASSELAGGYNEQFF TGTGCCAGCAGTGAACTAGCGGGGGGGTACAATGAGCAGTTCTTC
TRBD1 15 TRBJ1-1 NA TRBV4-3 CASSQEDRDGTEAFF TGCGCCAGCAGCCAAGAAGACAGGGACGGGACTGAAGCTTTCTTT
NA 15 TRBJ1-5 NA TRBV27 CASSLMWDSNQPQHF TGTGCCAGCAGTTTAATGTGGGATAGCAATCAGCCCCAGCATTTT
TRBD1 17 TRBJ1-2 once TRBV5-6 CASSNGGGGIPNYGYTF TGTGCCAGCAGCAATGGGGGAGGGGGCATCCCAAACTATGGCTACACCTTC
NA 12 TRBJ1-2 NA TRBV6-5 CASSYLGGGYTF TGTGCCAGCAGTTACCTGGGGGGGGGCTACACCTTC
NA 15 TRBJ2-3 NA TRBV2 CASSVLPARPDTQYF TGTGCCAGCAGTGTCCTCCCGGCGCGCCCAGATACGCAGTATTTT
NA 13 TRBJ1-5 NA TRBV27 CASRRLQDQPQHF TGTGCCAGCAGGAGGCTTCAGGACCAGCCCCAGCATTTT
TRBD1 13 TRBJ1-6 NA TRBV9 CASSPSGTDSIHF TGTGCCAGCAGCCCCTCCGGGACAGACTCGATCCACTTT
NA 15 TRBJ1-1 few TRBV7-9 CASSYHREGDTEAFF TGTGCCAGCAGCTATCACAGGGAGGGGGACACTGAAGCTTTCTTT
NA 17 TRBJ1-1 few TRBV29-1 CSVDFGGGEFMNTEAFF TGCAGCGTTGATTTCGGAGGGGGTGAGTTCATGAACACTGAAGCTTTCTTT
NA 16 TRBJ1-4 NA TRBV4-3 CASSQIQGGVGEKLFF TGCGCCAGCAGCCAGATACAGGGCGGGGTAGGTGAAAAACTGTTTTTT
TRBD1 13 TRBJ2-7 NA TRBV29-1 CSASPGQLYEQYF TGCAGCGCTTCACCGGGACAGTTATACGAGCAGTACTTC
NA 15 TRBJ2-2 once TRBV5-1 CASSWQGRDTGELFF TGCGCCAGCAGCTGGCAGGGGCGGGACACCGGGGAGCTGTTTTTT
NA 13 TRBJ1-1 NA TRBV5-1 CASSFLSDSEAFF TGCGCCAGCAGCTTTTTAAGTGACAGTGAAGCTTTCTTT
NA 13 TRBJ2-2 NA TRBV11-2 CASSSIESGELFF TGTGCCAGCAGCTCAATTGAGTCCGGGGAGCTGTTTTTT
NA 14 TRBJ2-7 NA TRBV2 CASSVGDLTGEQYF TGTGCCAGCAGTGTGGGGGACTTAACGGGGGAGCAGTACTTC
NA 13 TRBJ2-2 NA TRBV27 CASSLSGPGELFF TGTGCCAGCAGTTTATCGGGCCCCGGGGAGCTGTTTTTT
NA 12 TRBJ2-7 NA TRBV6-5 CASRETGGGQYF TGTGCCAGCAGGGAGACAGGAGGAGGACAGTACTTC
NA 15 TRBJ2-7 NA TRBV5-1 CASSRSRDRTYEQYF TGCGCCAGCAGCCGCAGTCGTGACCGGACCTACGAGCAGTACTTC
NA 16 TRBJ1-2 once TRBV2 CASNRQDTTSVRGYTF TGTGCCAGCAACCGACAAGATACGACCTCCGTGCGTGGCTACACCTTC
NA 15 TRBJ1-1 NA TRBV2 CASRLGNLWNTEAFF TGTGCCAGCAGGTTAGGAAATTTATGGAACACTGAAGCTTTCTTT
NA 15 TRBJ2-5 NA TRBV5-4 CASSSAGLGKETQYF TGTGCCAGCAGCTCCGCGGGACTGGGGAAAGAGACCCAGTACTTC
NA 14 TRBJ1-1 NA TRBV6-5 CASSYFSADTEAFF TGTGCCAGCAGTTACTTCTCGGCGGACACTGAAGCTTTCTTT
NA 18 TRBJ2-3 NA TRBV2 CASSEGHTGPPSTDTQYF TGTGCCAGCAGTGAAGGTCATACAGGACCCCCTAGCACAGATACGCAGTATTTT
TRBD1 15 TRBJ2-3 NA TRBV10-3 CAISQTGFGTDTQYF TGTGCCATCAGCCAGACAGGGTTTGGGACAGATACGCAGTATTTT
NA 12 TRBJ1-6 few TRBV23-1 CANHREGSPLHF TGCGCCAACCACAGGGAGGGCTCACCCCTCCACTTT
NA 13 TRBJ1-2 NA TRBV19 CASSIQLRDGYTF TGTGCCAGTAGTATACAGCTTCGGGATGGCTACACCTTC
NA 17 TRBJ1-6 few TRBV4-1 CASSHIFQDSYNSPLHF TGCGCCAGCAGCCACATCTTCCAGGACAGCTATAATTCACCCCTCCACTTT
TRBD1 15 TRBJ1-1 NA TRBV7-9 CASSRTDRENTEAFF TGTGCCAGCAGCCGTACAGACAGGGAGAACACTGAAGCTTTCTTT